This T cell receptor (beta chain) was captured in a study of a mutant IDH1 vaccine in newly diagnosed glioma. Described time point: baseline, week 1 (first vaccination visit). Stated treatment: pre-vaccination baseline after standard-of-care therapy. The repertoire was sequenced with immunoSEQ multiplex PCR; TCRdb's copy has only in-frame clones and lacks some. This sample yields fewer than 85,000 clones, of which 86% are seen a single time; around 2.9% belongs to the top ten. The specimen was PBMCs, collected from a glioma patient treated with radiotherapy, temozolomide or both. The TCR originated in a man aged 25-40 years with glioma.

The CDR3: CASSVTSGGTDEQYF. The CDR3 nucleotides read TGTGCCAGCAGTGTAACTAGCGGGGGGACCGACGAGCAGTACTTC. This chain connects TRBV6-1 to TRBJ2-7, with TRBD2 matching 12 bases. Germline assignment: CDR1 MNHNS and CDR2 SASEGT. The CDR3 covers 15 residues. V was clipped by 4 bases and J by 5 bases; unmatched bases: 6.